Listed below are T cell receptor beta chains from one sample, sequenced in a study of T-cell memory formation after mild COVID-19. A single record per CDR3 protein comes from TCRdb applying MiXCR to the 5' RACE reads. This sample yields hundreds of thousands of distinct CDR3 sequences, of which about a sixth are seen a single time; more than 10% belongs to the top ten. Sequenced material: PBMCs or a T cell subset sorted from them (not recorded which). The origin of the receptors is an adult woman who had mild COVID-19 (a few samples of this study predate the infection). Cell type and time point are not known. CDR3s include the opening cysteine and the closing phenylalanine or tryptophan.

len,j_gene,v_gene,CDR3aa
13,TRBJ1-2,TRBV10-3,CATRVRDNYGYTF
18,TRBJ2-2,TRBV9,CASSLSPAASLNTGELFF
14,TRBJ1-5,TRBV29-1,CSVTGEDSNQPQHF
12,TRBJ2-1,TRBV7-2,CASAGTTNEQFF
12,TRBJ1-2,TRBV5-1,CASSLGGHGYTF
15,TRBJ2-1,TRBV12-3/TRBV12-4,CASSSWVGQSDEQFF
13,TRBJ1-2,TRBV24-1,CATSPGQAYGYTF
16,TRBJ2-3,TRBV29-1,CSVEDRASGSQDTQYF
12,TRBJ1-6,TRBV20-1,CSPRGDNSPLHF
15,TRBJ2-1,TRBV27,CASSLDSGAYNEQFF
14,TRBJ2-1,TRBV6-5,CASSYGTGGIEQFF
13,TRBJ2-2,TRBV5-1,CASGQGLAGELFF
14,TRBJ2-1,TRBV29-1,CSVDDPGYIYEQFF